Sequencing of this TCR beta chain was carried out in a study of blood T cell repertoires in COVID-19. The wider study: COVID-19 samples from acute and convalescent phases originated in the United States, Italy and Spain. The analysed material was cDNA or gDNA that came from T cells, B-cell-depleted T cells, or PBMCs.

In the authors' workflow: The authors estimated nucleated cell counts from reference gene primer amplification. The method was immunoSEQ multiplex PCR; TCRdb's version includes in-frame clones alone and lacks a portion of them. V and J calls plus clone size are reproduced from that table; the DNA served to infer D and trimming. The sample contains 37,000 or so clones, around 86% of which appear only once. The CDR3 has 17 amino acids. V shed 5 bases, J shed 2 bases, and the junction held 13 bases outside the gene matches. Germline V gene lookup returns CDR1 SGHAT and CDR2 FQNNGV. The J gene is TRBJ2-5, the V gene TRBV11-2, with 8 bases aligning to TRBD1. The source of this sequence is a human donor in a cohort sampled during active COVID-19. Specimen: peripheral blood. The CDR3 spells CASSPWWGTGGQETQYF. The CDR3 nucleotides read TGTGCCAGCAGCCCCTGGTGGGGGACAGGAGGGCAAGAGACCCAGTACTTC.